The rows below give T cell receptor beta chains drawn from one sample of a study of OX40 agonist ivuxolimab in advanced cancers. Generated by immunoSEQ multiplex PCR, the TCRdb table keeps only in-frame clones and is missing some. The sample contains approximately 26,000 clones, more than 70% of which appear only once. The material was CD4+ or CD8+ T cells sorted from blood, obtained in a trial of the OX40 agonist ivuxolimab. The receptors originated from an adult with an advanced solid tumor such as melanoma, head and neck, liver or kidney cancer. CDR3s include the opening cysteine and the closing phenylalanine or tryptophan. A D gene is named only where the DNA matches it firmly. Clone size is given for some rows only: seen once, a few or many times, or a class if the clone is expanded.

d_call,v_call,j_call,clone_size,cdr3_aa,cdr3_nt
.,TRBV4-1,TRBJ2-7,.,CASSQESSGTYEQYF,TGCGCCAGCAGCCAAGAGAGTAGCGGTACCTACGAGCAGTACTTC
.,TRBV7-2,TRBJ2-7,.,CASSAAPGDQQYF,TGTGCCAGCAGCGCCGCTCCAGGGGATCAGCAGTACTTC
TRBD1,TRBV10-2,TRBJ2-2,.,CASEDRASPGELFF,TGCGCCAGCGAAGACAGGGCGTCGCCCGGGGAGCTGTTTTTT
.,TRBV7-9,TRBJ1-6,.,CASSSTNSPLHF,TGTGCCAGCAGCAGTACCAATTCACCCCTCCACTTT
TRBD2,TRBV2,TRBJ2-2,once,CASREGLAPTGELFF,TGTGCCAGCAGGGAAGGACTAGCGCCCACCGGGGAGCTGTTTTTT
.,TRBV2,TRBJ2-3,.,CASTQILSTDTQYF,TGTGCCAGCACCCAGATCCTCAGCACAGATACGCAGTATTTT
TRBD1,TRBV2,TRBJ1-3,once,CASRTGLSGNTIYF,TGTGCCAGCAGGACAGGGCTCTCTGGAAACACCATATATTTT
TRBD2,TRBV10-2,TRBJ2-7,.,CASGLALTYEQYF,TGCGCCAGTGGACTAGCGTTAACCTACGAGCAGTACTTC
.,TRBV11-2,TRBJ1-2,once,CASSFTRVSGLLRRGYTF,TGTGCCAGCAGCTTTACCCGGGTCTCGGGACTCCTCCGGCGGGGCTACACCTTC
.,TRBV13,TRBJ2-2,.,CASRTGTRAGELFF,TGTGCCAGCAGAACCGGGACTCGAGCCGGGGAGCTGTTTTTT
.,TRBV7-9,TRBJ2-3,.,CASSLGADTQYF,TGTGCCAGCAGCTTAGGCGCAGATACGCAGTATTTT
.,TRBV6-5,TRBJ1-5,.,CARCEISNQPQHF,TGTGCCAGATGTGAAATTAGCAATCAGCCCCAGCATTTT
TRBD2,TRBV13,TRBJ2-5,.,CASSFLAAYQETQYF,TGTGCCAGCAGCTTCCTAGCGGCGTACCAAGAGACCCAGTACTTC
.,TRBV4-1,TRBJ2-3,.,CAQDPDRKITDTQYF,TGCGCCCAGGATCCAGACAGGAAAATTACAGATACGCAGTATTTT
TRBD1,TRBV7-9,TRBJ2-7,.,CASSTSGTGNEQYF,TGTGCCAGCAGCACATCCGGGACAGGGAACGAGCAGTACTTC
.,TRBV9,TRBJ1-2,.,CASSVEPQYISNYGYTF,TGTGCCAGCAGCGTAGAGCCACAGTACATATCTAACTATGGCTACACCTTC
.,TRBV11-1,TRBJ2-7,.,CASSYQGQQYF,TGTGCCAGCAGCTATCAAGGTCAGCAGTACTTC
.,TRBV5-1,TRBJ2-2,.,CASSFFTEWYTGELFF,TGCGCCAGCAGCTTCTTCACAGAGTGGTACACCGGGGAGCTGTTTTTT
TRBD2,TRBV6-4,TRBJ2-3,.,CASKLAAISTDTQYF,TGTGCCAGCAAACTAGCGGCGATAAGCACAGATACGCAGTATTTT
TRBD1,TRBV18,TRBJ2-3,.,CASSPDWDRGPDTQYF,TGTGCCAGCTCACCAGACTGGGACAGGGGTCCAGATACGCAGTATTTT
.,TRBV19,TRBJ2-3,.,CASSIETRGPRSDTQYF,TGTGCCAGTAGTATAGAGACTAGAGGGCCGCGATCAGATACGCAGTATTTT
.,TRBV25-1,TRBJ2-3,once,CASSEYGTQYF,TGTGCCAGCAGTGAATACGGCACGCAGTATTTT
TRBD2,TRBV19,TRBJ2-7,few,CASSAGLVYEQYF,TGTGCCAGTAGTGCCGGACTAGTCTACGAGCAGTACTTC
TRBD2,TRBV5-1,TRBJ2-5,once,CASIEGTSGETQYF,TGCGCCAGCATAGAAGGGACTAGCGGAGAGACCCAGTACTTC
.,TRBV4-1,TRBJ1-4,.,CASSQAGTPDEKLFF,TGCGCCAGCAGCCAAGCTGGGACACCGGACGAAAAACTGTTTTTT
.,TRBV7-6,TRBJ2-1,.,CASSLGPAVFGNEQFF,TGTGCCAGCAGCTTAGGACCAGCGGTCTTTGGGAATGAGCAGTTCTTC
TRBD1,TRBV11-1,TRBJ2-7,.,CASSTRGHSYEQYF,TGTGCCAGCAGCACCAGGGGGCACTCCTACGAGCAGTACTTC
.,TRBV27,TRBJ2-1,.,CASSFPKQFF,TGTGCCAGCAGTTTCCCTAAGCAGTTCTTC
.,TRBV6-6,TRBJ2-1,.,CASSDRDTYNEQFF,TGTGCCAGCAGCGACCGGGATACTTACAATGAGCAGTTCTTC